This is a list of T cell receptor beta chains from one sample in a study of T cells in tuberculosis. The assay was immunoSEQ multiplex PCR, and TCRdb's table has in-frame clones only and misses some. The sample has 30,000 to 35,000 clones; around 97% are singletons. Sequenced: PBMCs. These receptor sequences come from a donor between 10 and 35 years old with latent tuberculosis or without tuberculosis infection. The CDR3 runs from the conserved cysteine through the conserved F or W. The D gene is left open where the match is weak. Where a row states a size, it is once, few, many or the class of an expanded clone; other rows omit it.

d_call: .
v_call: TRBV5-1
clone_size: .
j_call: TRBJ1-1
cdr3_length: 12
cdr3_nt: TGCGCCAGCAGAGGAGGGAACACTGAAGCTTTCTTT
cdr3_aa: CASRGGNTEAFF

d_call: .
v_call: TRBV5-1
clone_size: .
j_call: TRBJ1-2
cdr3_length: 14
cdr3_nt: TGCGCCAGCAGCTTGAGGGGCGGTGCTATTGGCTACACCTTC
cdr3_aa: CASSLRGGAIGYTF

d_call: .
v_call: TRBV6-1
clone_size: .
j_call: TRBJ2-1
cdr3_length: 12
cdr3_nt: TGTGCCAGCAGTGATTTAGCATCCGAGCAGTTCTTC
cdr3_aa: CASSDLASEQFF

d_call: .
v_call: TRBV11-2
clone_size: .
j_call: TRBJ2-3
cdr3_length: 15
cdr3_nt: TGTGCCAGCAGCTTAGCAATAGCCCCGGGAGATACGCAGTATTTT
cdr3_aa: CASSLAIAPGDTQYF

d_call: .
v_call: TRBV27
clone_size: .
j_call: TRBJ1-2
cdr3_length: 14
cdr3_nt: TGTGCCAGCAGTTTAGGGTACAGGGTTGGTGGCTACACCTTC
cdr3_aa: CASSLGYRVGGYTF

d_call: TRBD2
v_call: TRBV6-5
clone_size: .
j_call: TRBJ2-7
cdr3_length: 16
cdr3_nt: TGTGCCAGCAGTTACGGAGTCGGCGGGAGTTCCTACGAGCAGTACTTC
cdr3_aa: CASSYGVGGSSYEQYF

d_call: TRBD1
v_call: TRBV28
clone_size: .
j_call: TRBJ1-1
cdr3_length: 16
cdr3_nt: TGTGCCAGCAGTTTAAGATGGTACAGGGGGCAGGATGAAGCTTTCTTT
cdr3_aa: CASSLRWYRGQDEAFF

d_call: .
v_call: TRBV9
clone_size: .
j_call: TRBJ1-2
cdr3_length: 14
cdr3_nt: TGTGCCAGCAGCGTAGACGTGTCTAGATATGGCTACACCTTC
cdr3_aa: CASSVDVSRYGYTF

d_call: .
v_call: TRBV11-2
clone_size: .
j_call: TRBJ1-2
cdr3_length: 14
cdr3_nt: TGTGCCAGCAGCCTGCTTTACAGGGCATCTGGCTACACCTTC
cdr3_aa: CASSLLYRASGYTF

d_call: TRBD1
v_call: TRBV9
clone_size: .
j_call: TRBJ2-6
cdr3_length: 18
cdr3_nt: TGTGCCAGCAGCGTACTGGGACAGGGGGTATCTGGGGCCAACGTCCTGACTTTC
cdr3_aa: CASSVLGQGVSGANVLTF

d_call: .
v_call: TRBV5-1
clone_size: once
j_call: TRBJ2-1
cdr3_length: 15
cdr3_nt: TGCGCCAGCAGCTTGGGGGGGACAAACAACAATGAGCAGTTCTTC
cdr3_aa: CASSLGGTNNNEQFF

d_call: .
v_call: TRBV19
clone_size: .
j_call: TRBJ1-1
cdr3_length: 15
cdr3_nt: TGTGCCAGTAGTGATGGGGCGGTTTTGAACACTGAAGCTTTCTTT
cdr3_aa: CASSDGAVLNTEAFF

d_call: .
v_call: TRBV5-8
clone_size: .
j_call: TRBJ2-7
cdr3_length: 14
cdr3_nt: TGTGCCAGCAGGTTCGGCAGGGGTATCCACGAGCAGTACTTC
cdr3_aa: CASRFGRGIHEQYF

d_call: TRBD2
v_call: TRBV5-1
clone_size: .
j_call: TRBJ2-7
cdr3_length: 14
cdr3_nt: TGCGCCAGCAGAACTGAAATCCTAGCGGGAGGCCAGTACTTC
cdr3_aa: CASRTEILAGGQYF

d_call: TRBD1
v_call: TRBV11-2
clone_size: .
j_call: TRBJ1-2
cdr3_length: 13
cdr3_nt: TGTGCCAGCAGCACCCGACAGGGGCAGGGCTACACCTTC
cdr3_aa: CASSTRQGQGYTF

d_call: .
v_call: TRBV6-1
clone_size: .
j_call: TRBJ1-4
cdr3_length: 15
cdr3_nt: TGTGCCAGCAGTGGTCGAGAAGGGGTACTTGAAAAACTGTTTTTT
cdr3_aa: CASSGREGVLEKLFF

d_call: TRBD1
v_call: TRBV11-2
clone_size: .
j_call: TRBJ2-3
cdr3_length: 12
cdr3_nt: TGTGCCAGCATCCGGACAGGAGATACGCAGTATTTT
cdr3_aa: CASIRTGDTQYF

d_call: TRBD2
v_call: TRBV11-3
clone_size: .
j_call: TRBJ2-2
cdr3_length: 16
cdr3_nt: TGTGCCAGCAGCAAAGGACTAGCGCTCCTAAGCGGGGAGCTGTTTTTT
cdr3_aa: CASSKGLALLSGELFF

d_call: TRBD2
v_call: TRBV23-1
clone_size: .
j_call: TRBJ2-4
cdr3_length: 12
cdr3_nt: TGCTCGTTAGCGGGGCCCAGAGACATTCAGTACTTC
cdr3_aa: CSLAGPRDIQYF

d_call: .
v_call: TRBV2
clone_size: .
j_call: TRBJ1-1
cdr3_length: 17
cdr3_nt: TGTGCCAGCAGACACCAGGGTGGGTCAATCTCCCACACTGAAGCTTTCTTT
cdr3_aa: CASRHQGGSISHTEAFF

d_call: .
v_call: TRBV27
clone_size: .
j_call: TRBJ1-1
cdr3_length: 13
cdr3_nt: TGTGCCAGCAGTCGCGATAAAAACACTGAAGCTTTCTTT
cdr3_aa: CASSRDKNTEAFF

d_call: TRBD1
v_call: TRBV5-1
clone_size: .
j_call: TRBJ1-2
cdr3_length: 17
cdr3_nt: TGCGCCAGCAGTGGGACCTCGTCACAGGGGATCGGCTATGGCTACACCTTC
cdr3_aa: CASSGTSSQGIGYGYTF

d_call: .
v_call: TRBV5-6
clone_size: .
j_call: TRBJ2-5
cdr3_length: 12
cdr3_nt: TGTGCCAGCAGCTTGAACGAGGGAACCCAGTACTTC
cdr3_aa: CASSLNEGTQYF

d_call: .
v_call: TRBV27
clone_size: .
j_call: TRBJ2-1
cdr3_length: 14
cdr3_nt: TGTGCCAGCAGCGCCGGTTCCTTTTACAATGAGCAGTTCTTC
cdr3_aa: CASSAGSFYNEQFF

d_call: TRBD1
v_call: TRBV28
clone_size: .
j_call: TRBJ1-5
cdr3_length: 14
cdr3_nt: TGTGCCAGCAGTTTCACACAGGGGTCCCAGCCCCAGCATTTT
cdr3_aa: CASSFTQGSQPQHF

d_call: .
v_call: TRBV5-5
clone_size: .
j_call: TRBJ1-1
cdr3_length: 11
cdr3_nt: TGTGCCAGCAGGTACGTTAGTGAAGCTTTCTTT
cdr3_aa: CASRYVSEAFF

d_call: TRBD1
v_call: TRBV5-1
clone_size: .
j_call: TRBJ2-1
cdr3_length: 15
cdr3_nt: TGCGCCAGCAGCTCGGTCGGGACAGTCTACAATGAGCAGTTCTTC
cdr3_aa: CASSSVGTVYNEQFF

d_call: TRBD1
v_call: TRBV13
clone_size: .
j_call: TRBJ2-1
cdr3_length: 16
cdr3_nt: TGTGCCAGCAGCTTAGAGTTGCAGGGGGCCTACAATGAGCAGTTCTTC
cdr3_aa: CASSLELQGAYNEQFF

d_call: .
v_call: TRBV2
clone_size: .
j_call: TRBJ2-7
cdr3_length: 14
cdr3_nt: TGTGCCAGCTCGCCCGACATGCTCCCCTACGAGCAGTACTTC
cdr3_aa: CASSPDMLPYEQYF

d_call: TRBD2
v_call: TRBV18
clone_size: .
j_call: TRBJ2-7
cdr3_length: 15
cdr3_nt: TGTGCCAGCTCAAAAGGGACTAGCGGCTCCTACGAGCAGTACTTC
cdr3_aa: CASSKGTSGSYEQYF

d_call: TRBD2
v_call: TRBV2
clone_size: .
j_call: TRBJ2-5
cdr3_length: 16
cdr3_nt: TGTGCCAGCAGTACTGGACTAGCGGGGGATCAAGAGACCCAGTACTTC
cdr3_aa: CASSTGLAGDQETQYF

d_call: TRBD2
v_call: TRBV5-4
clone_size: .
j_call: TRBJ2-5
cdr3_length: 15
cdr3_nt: TGTGCCAGCAGCTTGGCGCGGGAGGGGAGGCAGACCCAGTACTTC
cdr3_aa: CASSLAREGRQTQYF

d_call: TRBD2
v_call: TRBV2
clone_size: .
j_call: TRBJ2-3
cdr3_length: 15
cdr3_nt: TGTGCCAGCAGTCGAGCGGGAGGGCCCGTGAATACGCAGTATTTT
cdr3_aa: CASSRAGGPVNTQYF

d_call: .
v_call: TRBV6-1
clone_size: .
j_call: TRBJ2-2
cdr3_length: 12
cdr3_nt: TGTGCCAGCAAAATGGACGGCAGGGTGCTGTTTTTT
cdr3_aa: CASKMDGRVLFF

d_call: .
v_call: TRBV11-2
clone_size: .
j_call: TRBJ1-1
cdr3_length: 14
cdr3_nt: TGTGCCAGCAGCTTGCGGGATTCGCAGGCTGAAGCTTTCTTT
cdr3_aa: CASSLRDSQAEAFF

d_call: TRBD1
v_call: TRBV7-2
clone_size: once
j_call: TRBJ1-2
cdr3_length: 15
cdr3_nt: TGTGCCAGCAGCTCCGACAGGGGGGATAACTATGGCTACACCTTC
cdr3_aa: CASSSDRGDNYGYTF

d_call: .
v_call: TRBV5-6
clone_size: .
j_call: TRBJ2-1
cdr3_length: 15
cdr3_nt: TGTGCCAGCAACTTAGGGGTTAGCTCCTACAATGAGCAGTTCTTC
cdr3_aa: CASNLGVSSYNEQFF

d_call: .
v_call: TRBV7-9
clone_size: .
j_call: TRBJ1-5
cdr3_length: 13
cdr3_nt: TGTGCCAGCAGCTTGGGGGCGACGCAGCCCCAGCATTTT
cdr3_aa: CASSLGATQPQHF

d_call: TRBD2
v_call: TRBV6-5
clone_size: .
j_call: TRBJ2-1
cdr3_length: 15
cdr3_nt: TGTGCCAGCAGTTCTAGCGGGGGGGCCTACAATGAGCAGTTCTTC
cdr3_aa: CASSSSGGAYNEQFF

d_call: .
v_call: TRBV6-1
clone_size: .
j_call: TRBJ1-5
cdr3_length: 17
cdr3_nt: TGTGCCAGCAGTGATCCCGCGCAGGGTAACGTAGGTCAGCCCCAGCATTTT
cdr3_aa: CASSDPAQGNVGQPQHF

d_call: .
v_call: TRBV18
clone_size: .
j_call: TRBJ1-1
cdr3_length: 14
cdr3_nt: TGTGCCAGCTCACTCACGACCCACCCGGGTTATGCTTTCTTT
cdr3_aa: CASSLTTHPGYAFF

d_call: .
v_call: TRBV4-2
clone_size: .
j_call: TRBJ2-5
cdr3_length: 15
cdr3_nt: TGTGCCAGCAGCCAGCGAACAGGAGCGGGAGAGACCCAGTACTTC
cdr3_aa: CASSQRTGAGETQYF

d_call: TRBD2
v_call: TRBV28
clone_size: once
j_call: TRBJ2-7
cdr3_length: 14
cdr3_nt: TGTGCCAGCAGAGCCGGGACTAGTCAGTACGAGCAGTACTTC
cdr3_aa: CASRAGTSQYEQYF

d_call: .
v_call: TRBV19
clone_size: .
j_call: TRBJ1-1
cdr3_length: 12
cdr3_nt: TGTGCCACCGCTACAGAATACACTGAAGCTTTCTTT
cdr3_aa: CATATEYTEAFF

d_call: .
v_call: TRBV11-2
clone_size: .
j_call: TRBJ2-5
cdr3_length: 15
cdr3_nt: TGTGCCAGCAGCTTAGGGTCGGGTAGGGGTGAGACCCAGTACTTC
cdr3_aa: CASSLGSGRGETQYF

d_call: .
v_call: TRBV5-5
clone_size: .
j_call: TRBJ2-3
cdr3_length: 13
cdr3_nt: TGTGCCAGCAGCTTGGCCTACACAGATACGCAGTATTTT
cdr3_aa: CASSLAYTDTQYF

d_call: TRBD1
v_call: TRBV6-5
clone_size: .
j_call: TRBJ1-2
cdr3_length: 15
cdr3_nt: TGTGCCAGCAGTTACGGGACAGGGGCTCACTATGGCTACACCTTC
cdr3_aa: CASSYGTGAHYGYTF

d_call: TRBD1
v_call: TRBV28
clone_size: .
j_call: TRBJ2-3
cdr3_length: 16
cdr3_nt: TGTGCCAGCAGTCCGCCAGGGGGTGATAGCACAGATACGCAGTATTTT
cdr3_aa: CASSPPGGDSTDTQYF

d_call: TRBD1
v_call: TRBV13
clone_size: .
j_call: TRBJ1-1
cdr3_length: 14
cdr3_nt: TGTGCCAGCAGCAAACGGGACAGTTACACTGAAGCTTTCTTT
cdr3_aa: CASSKRDSYTEAFF

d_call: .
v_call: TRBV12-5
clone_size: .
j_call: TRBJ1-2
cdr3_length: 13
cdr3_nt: TGTGCTAGTAAACCCTGGGAGGACTATGGCTACACCTTC
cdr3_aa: CASKPWEDYGYTF